The 24 T cell receptor beta chains below all came from one sample that was sequenced in a study of shared clonotypes between healthy human individuals (dated by TCRdb to 2018 to 2021). The library was produced with the immunoSEQ multiplex PCR assay. Not all clones reach the TCRdb copy of this immuneACCESS table, which keeps in-frame sequences only. Checked studies attribute under half of the gap to unresolved V genes and leave the rest unexplained. The sample table holds 980,000 or so clones, of which 76% were seen once. Jointly, the top ten make up nearly 1.5% of the sample. The source material was memory CD4+ T cells sorted from blood. The cell subset or site label of this sample denotes: CD45RA-negative fraction. Receptors originate from a man between 18 and 29 years old in good health.

This rearrangement joins TRBV10-1 to TRBJ2-6; D remains unclear. V was cut by 4 bases and J by 1 base, with 2 bases left in between. This CDR3 has 13 amino acids. Germline V gene sequence: CDR1 WNHNN, CDR2 SYGVQD (reference sequence). The CDR3 DNA is TGCGCCAGCAGTGGATCTGGGGCCAACGTCCTGACTTTC. Its protein product is CASSGSGANVLTF.

J is TRBJ1-1 and V is TRBV6-6, with TRBD1 matching 7 bases. The CDR3 runs 15 residues. V shed 2 bases and J 4 bases; nucleotides not matched to a gene: 7. In germline, CDR1 is MNHNY, CDR2 SVGAGI (reference sequence). CDR3 DNA: TGTGCCAGCAGTTACCCGACAGGGACGGCCACTGAAGCTTTCTTT. Amino acid sequence: CASSYPTGTATEAFF.

The chain employs TRBV7-2 and TRBJ2-5, with 8 nucleotides matching TRBD2. Germline V gives CDR1 SGHTA, CDR2 FQGNSA. The CDR3 extends over 15 amino acids. Trimming at V came to 6 bases and at J to 5 bases, leaving 11 bases not matched to a gene. CDR3 loop: CASRSGTSNLETQYF. The CDR3 nucleotides read TGTGCCAGCAGGTCCGGGACTAGTAATTTGGAGACCCAGTACTTC.

This clone has at least ten counts. The V call is TRBV25-1, the J call TRBJ2-2; possible D gene TRBD2, 5 bases. Germline CDR1 MGHDK, CDR2 SYGVNS. The germline V and J ends were trimmed by 6 bases and 2 bases, with 7 bases remaining between them. The CDR3 loop spans 13 amino acids. The CDR3 sequence: CASRSGNTGELFF. The CDR3, as DNA: TGTGCCAGCAGGAGCGGTAACACCGGGGAGCTGTTTTTT.

V is TRBV25-1 and J is TRBJ2-3; D is ambiguous. The CDR3 totals 14 residues. V dropped 1 base and J dropped 1 base, with 6 bases sitting between them. Germline lookup yields CDR1 MGHDK and CDR2 SYGVNS. CDR3 loop: CASSEFWGTDTQYF. In DNA form, the CDR3 reads TGTGCCAGCAGTGAATTTTGGGGCACAGATACGCAGTATTTT. Variable domain in full (rest from reference TRBV25-1 and TRBJ2-3): EADIYQTPRYLVIGTGKKITLECSQTMGHDKMYWYQQDPGMELHLIHYSYGVNSTEKGDLSSESTVSRIRTEHFPLTLESARPSHTSQYLCASSEFWGTDTQYFGPGTRLTVL.

The V call is TRBV25-1, the J call TRBJ2-5; D is uncertain. V lost 6 bases and J 0 bases, leaving 14 bases between the germline ends. CDR1 MGHDK and CDR2 SYGVNS come from the germline V gene. The CDR3 runs 15 residues. CDR3 amino acids: CASSNSLYYQETQYF. CDR3 nucleotides: TGTGCCAGCAGCAATAGTCTCTATTACCAAGAGACCCAGTACTTC.

This chain links TRBV5-4 with TRBJ1-1; TRBD1 is a possible D gene (6 bases). The length of the CDR3 is 14 residues. CDR1 is SGHNT, CDR2 YYREEE, per germline (reference sequence). The ends were cut back, 3 bases at V and 1 base at J, with 10 bases in the middle. This CDR3 is CASSSRDKNTEAFF. CDR3 bases: TGTGCCAGCAGCTCCCGGGACAAGAACACTGAAGCTTTCTTT.

In regard to this clone: The same CDR3 can be traced to other DNA sequences in this sample. The chain has TRBV5-1 and TRBJ1-5; no firm D call. CDR1 is SGHRS and CDR2 is YFSETQ in the germline V gene. This CDR3 has 12 residues. With 0 bases removed from V and 6 bases from J, the gap between germline ends came to 4 bases. In DNA, the CDR3 is TGCGCCAGCAGCTTGGACGGTCAGCCCCAGCATTTT. Translating gives CASSLDGQPQHF.

J is TRBJ2-4 and V is TRBV6-4; TRBD2 matches 10 bases. The ends lost 0 bases at V and 0 bases at J; junction bases unmatched: 14. The CDR3 has 21 residues. Germline CDR1 is MRHNA and CDR2 is SNTAGT. The CDR3 DNA reads TGTGCCAGCAGTGACTCGCGGAGTAGCGGGAGGACGACCCTAGCCAAAAACATTCAGTACTTC. It translates to CASSDSRSSGRTTLAKNIQYF.

This clone appeared a few times. Written as DNA, the CDR3 is TGTGCCAGCAGCAACCGGGGGACTAGTGAGCACCCGCAGTATTTT. It yields the protein CASSNRGTSEHPQYF. The chain links TRBV11-2 to TRBJ2-3; 8 nucleotides line up with TRBD2. The V and J ends lost 5 bases and 10 bases, in that order; junction bases with no gene match: 14. In germline, CDR1 is SGHAT, CDR2 FQNNGV. CDR3 length: 15 amino acids.

CDR3 sequence reads: CASSSGLPNERVFF. The CDR3 nucleotides are TGCGCCAGCTCATCCGGGTTACCTAATGAAAGGGTGTTTTTT. The chain recombines TRBV5-1 with TRBJ1-4, with D hard to call. The CDR3 has 14 amino acids. Trimming removed 7 bases from V and 15 bases from J, with 25 bases in between. Looked up from germline, CDR1 is SGHRS and CDR2 is YFSETQ. Together with reference TRBV5-1 and TRBJ1-4, the CDR3 gives the full variable domain: KAGVTQTPRYLIKTRGQQVTLSCSPISGHRSVSWYQQTPGQGLQFLFEYFSETQRNKGNFPGRFSGRQFSNSRSEMNVSTLELGDSALYLCASSSGLPNERVFFGSGTQLSVL.

This chain links TRBV5-6 with TRBJ1-2, with 9 bases matching TRBD1. With V trimmed by 7 bases and J by 4 bases, 8 bases remained unmatched. Germline V CDR1 and CDR2: SGHDT, YYEEEE. This CDR3 is 14 amino acids long. The CDR3 DNA sequence: TGTGCCAGCCAACTCTGGACAGGGGTCTATGGCTACACCTTC. This codes for CASQLWTGVYGYTF.

This sequence joins TRBV18 and TRBJ2-1, with D uncertain. The CDR3 covers 15 residues. CDR1 and CDR2 (germline): KGHSH, LQKENI. V gave up 3 bases and J gave up 3 bases, with 12 bases separating them. The CDR3 protein is CASSPGQGDYNEQFF. The CDR3 DNA sequence: TGTGCCAGCTCACCCGGGCAAGGCGACTACAATGAGCAGTTCTTC.

J is TRBJ2-1 and V is TRBV10-3; the D gene could be TRBD1 or TRBD2 (5 bases each). V was pared by 5 bases and J by 9 bases, with 8 bases between. Germline V gene lookup returns CDR1 ENHRY and CDR2 SYGVKD. This CDR3 region has 11 residues. Written as DNA, the CDR3 is TGTGCCATCAGTCCAGGGACTGAGCAGTTCTTC. Protein: CAISPGTEQFF.

The chain links TRBV30 to TRBJ1-6, with D uncertain. The germline gives CDR1 GTSNPN, CDR2 SVGIG (reference sequence). This CDR3 is 11 amino acids long. V lost 3 bases to trimming and J lost 9 bases, with 6 bases between them. CDR3 residues: CAWRTISPLHF. CDR3 sequence (DNA): TGTGCCTGGAGGACAATTTCACCCCTCCACTTT.

This chain uses TRBV30 with TRBJ2-5, with D perhaps TRBD2 (5 bases). The CDR3 loop spans 13 amino acids. Germline-derived CDR1 and CDR2 are GTSNPN and SVGIG (reference sequence). Trimming removed 1 base at V and 5 bases at J, with 11 bases between. CDR3: CAWSENTGETQYF. CDR3 nucleotide sequence: TGTGCCTGGAGTGAGAACACGGGGGAGACCCAGTACTTC.

This rearrangement joins TRBV6-6 to TRBJ1-1; 7 bases line up with TRBD1. Germline V CDR1 and CDR2: MNHNY, SVGAGI (reference sequence). The V gene end was trimmed by 5 bases and the J gene end by 5 bases; junction bases not matched to a gene: 11. The length of the CDR3 is 15 residues. Here the CDR3 reads CASSDPLQGTTEAFF. The CDR3 DNA is TGTGCCAGCAGTGACCCCTTACAGGGGACAACTGAAGCTTTCTTT.

The J gene is TRBJ1-2, the V gene TRBV14; D gene uncertain. This CDR3 comprises 15 residues. Per germline, CDR1 SGHDN and CDR2 FVKESK. The V gene lost 1 base and the J gene lost 6 bases, with 15 bases spanning the gap. Here the CDR3 DNA reads TGTGCCAGCAGCCAAGCCGAGAGGGATTTTAATGGCTACACCTTC. As protein: CASSQAERDFNGYTF.

The chain is built from TRBV2 and TRBJ2-5; D may be TRBD1 (5 bases). The V gene lost 4 bases and the J gene lost 13 bases, with 13 bases spanning the gap. The germline CDR1 and CDR2 sequences are SNHLY and FYNNEI. The length of the CDR3 is 11 residues. The CDR3 DNA reads as TGTGCCAGCAGTGGCAGGGAACCCCTGTACTTC. It yields the protein CASSGREPLYF. Based on the CDR3 plus reference TRBV2 and TRBJ2-5, the full variable domain is EPEVTQTPSHQVTQMGQEVILRCVPISNHLYFYWYRQILGQKVEFLVSFYNNEISEKSEIFDDQFSVERPDGSNFTLKIRSTKLEDSAMYFCASSGREPLYFGPGTRLLVL.

This clone was recorded once. V gene TRBV2 combines with J gene TRBJ2-1; TRBD1 matches 9 bases. CDR1 is SNHLY and CDR2 is FYNNEI in the germline V gene. V dropped 6 bases and J dropped 12; count of bases not matched to a gene: 3. The CDR3 loop spans 11 amino acids. This CDR3 reads CASRGQGLQFF. As DNA, the CDR3 is TGTGCCAGCAGAGGACAGGGGTTGCAGTTCTTC.

The CDR3 reads CASSQDPPGSGSYEQYF. The CDR3 DNA is TGTGCCAGCAGCCAAGATCCCCCGGGCTCGGGCTCCTACGAGCAGTACTTC. The chain employs TRBV4-2 and TRBJ2-7; D unresolved. This CDR3 is 17 amino acids long. The germline gives CDR1 LGHNA, CDR2 YNFKEQ. Between the trimmed V and J ends, which lost 0 bases and 0 bases, there was a span of 15 bases.

This chain links TRBV2 with TRBJ1-4; perhaps TRBD1 as D (5 bases). Germline-derived CDR1 and CDR2 are SNHLY and FYNNEI. V dropped 1 base and J dropped 3 bases, with 9 bases sitting between them. This CDR3 contains 15 residues. The CDR3 loop reads CASSEGGSSNEKLFF. The DNA of the CDR3 is TGTGCCAGCAGTGAAGGGGGCTCGTCTAATGAAAAACTGTTTTTT.

J is TRBJ2-5 and V is TRBV5-1, with D possibly being TRBD2 (6 bases). The CDR3 runs to 12 residues. The ends were cut back, 4 bases at V and 3 bases at J, with 7 bases in the middle. From germline, CDR1 is SGHRS and CDR2 YFSETQ. The CDR3 loop reads CASSRTKETQYF. As DNA, the CDR3 is TGCGCCAGCAGCCGGACTAAAGAGACCCAGTACTTC.

J is TRBJ1-2 and V is TRBV5-1; D remains ambiguous. Between the trimmed V and J ends, which lost 4 bases and 3 bases, there was a span of 10 bases. Germline V gene sequence: CDR1 SGHRS, CDR2 YFSETQ. This CDR3 is built from 13 residues. CDR3 loop: CASSIEGDYGYTF. CDR3 DNA: TGCGCCAGCAGCATAGAGGGTGACTATGGCTACACCTTC.